A selection of T cell receptor beta chains follows, all from one sample in a study of response to subunit inactivated influenza vaccine. Each CDR3 protein is one row after TCRdb ran MiXCR on the RT-PCR reads. This sample has hundreds of thousands of distinct CDR3 sequences, with around 20% found just once. The sequences come from PBMCs from blood, collected roughly 5 days after vaccination. The origin of the receptors is a middle-aged man who received an inactivated influenza vaccine. CDR3s include the opening cysteine and the closing phenylalanine or tryptophan. A D gene is named only where the DNA matches it firmly. Clone size appears in some rows only: once, few, many, or a class for an expanded clone.

J gene | D gene | V gene | clone size | CDR3 protein | CDR3 DNA
TRBJ2-7 | . | TRBV29-1 | . | CSVETGFPYEQYF | TGCAGCGTAGAGACAGGCTTTCCCTACGAGCAGTACTTC
TRBJ2-1 | TRBD1 | TRBV5-6 | . | CASNRDRGNEQFF | TGTGCCAGCAACCGGGACAGGGGGAATGAGCAGTTCTTC
TRBJ2-4 | . | TRBV20-1 | . | CSAVKGEIAKNIQYF | TGCAGTGCCGTTAAGGGGGAAATAGCCAAAAACATTCAGTACTTC
TRBJ2-2 | . | TRBV20-1 | many | CSAPGPQNTGELFF | TGCAGTGCCCCCGGGCCTCAGAACACCGGGGAGCTGTTTTTT
TRBJ2-7 | . | TRBV7-2 | many | CASSFGSEQYF | TGTGCCAGCAGCTTTGGATCCGAGCAGTACTTC
TRBJ1-5 | . | TRBV11-2 | few | CASSLSDVGNSNQPQHF | TGTGCCAGCAGCTTATCGGACGTTGGTAATAGCAATCAGCCCCAGCATTTT
TRBJ2-7 | TRBD1 | TRBV2 | . | CASTLDRGPQNEQYF | TGTGCCAGCACTCTGGACAGGGGGCCTCAAAACGAGCAGTACTTC
TRBJ1-5 | . | TRBV12-3/TRBV12-4 | . | CASSLEQYNQPQHF | TGTGCCAGCAGTTTAGAACAGTACAATCAGCCCCAGCATTTT
TRBJ2-5 | TRBD2 | TRBV28 | . | CASRLAGSGKTQYF | TGTGCCAGCAGACTAGCGGGGTCGGGGAAGACCCAGTACTTC
TRBJ2-1 | TRBD2 | TRBV9 | . | CASSVGGLAVSYNEQFF | TGTGCCAGCAGCGTAGGGGGACTAGCGGTTTCCTACAATGAGCAGTTCTTC
TRBJ2-1 | . | TRBV4-2 | few | CASSQDKRSRGEQFF | TGTGCCAGCAGCCAAGATAAGCGGTCTCGGGGTGAGCAGTTCTTC
TRBJ2-2 | TRBD1 | TRBV27 | . | CASSWVAGTANTGELFF | TGTGCCAGCAGCTGGGTTGCCGGGACAGCAAACACCGGGGAGCTGTTTTTT
TRBJ2-3 | TRBD2 | TRBV4-1 | . | CASSRIPGLAKGVPDTQYF | TGCGCCAGCAGCCGCATCCCGGGACTAGCGAAAGGGGTTCCAGATACGCAGTATTTT
TRBJ2-3 | TRBD1 | TRBV5-1 | few | CASSWPGQGTDTQYF | TGCGCCAGCAGCTGGCCGGGACAGGGCACAGATACGCAGTATTTT
TRBJ2-7 | . | TRBV6-2/TRBV6-3 | few | CASRHLTGGSTYEQYF | TGTGCCAGCAGACACCTGACAGGCGGATCTACCTACGAGCAGTACTTC
TRBJ2-1 | TRBD1 | TRBV28 | . | CASSPTGGGNEQFF | TGTGCCAGCAGTCCGACAGGGGGAGGGAATGAGCAGTTCTTC
TRBJ2-3 | . | TRBV5-1 | . | CASSRNPGVADTQYF | TGCGCCAGCAGCCGAAACCCCGGTGTGGCAGATACGCAGTATTTT
TRBJ2-2 | TRBD2 | TRBV10-3 | once | CAISQRGRLGGELFF | TGTGCCATCAGCCAGCGCGGGAGGCTGGGCGGGGAGCTGTTTTTT
TRBJ2-1 | TRBD2 | TRBV15 | . | CATSRDRASGGDEQFF | TGTGCCACCAGCAGAGATCGAGCTAGCGGGGGTGATGAGCAGTTCTTC
TRBJ1-4 | . | TRBV11-2 | . | CASSLKGEMDEKLFF | TGTGCCAGCAGCCTAAAGGGGGAGATGGATGAAAAACTGTTTTTT
TRBJ2-3 | TRBD2 | TRBV7-2 | . | CASSYPLAGGTDTQYF | TGTGCCAGCAGCTACCCGCTAGCGGGAGGCACAGATACGCAGTATTTT
TRBJ2-7 | TRBD1 | TRBV28 | few | CASSFGGQGYEQYF | TGTGCCAGCAGTTTCGGGGGACAGGGCTACGAGCAGTACTTC
TRBJ1-6 | TRBD1 | TRBV20-1 | . | CSASDRDREVTNSPLHF | TGCAGTGCTAGTGATAGGGACAGGGAAGTAACTAATTCACCCCTCCACTTT
TRBJ2-5 | . | TRBV6-1 | . | CASSDWGLKETQYF | TGTGCCAGCAGTGATTGGGGGCTGAAGGAGACCCAGTACTTC
TRBJ2-1 | . | TRBV12-3/TRBV12-4 | . | CASRSGNYNEQFF | TGTGCCAGCAGGTCCGGAAATTACAATGAGCAGTTCTTC
TRBJ2-1 | . | TRBV6-5 | . | CASSYSRGSSYNEQFF | TGTGCCAGCAGTTACTCGAGAGGGAGCTCCTACAATGAGCAGTTCTTC
TRBJ2-5 | TRBD1 | TRBV6-1 | . | CASSLTGNPETQYF | TGTGCCAGCAGCCTGACAGGGAACCCAGAGACCCAGTACTTC
TRBJ2-1 | . | TRBV18 | few | CASSPRAGERNEQFF | TGTGCCAGCTCACCACGCGCAGGGGAACGTAATGAGCAGTTCTTC
TRBJ2-7 | TRBD1 | TRBV5-1 | . | CASSLTFSLRDRGQNEQYF | TGCGCCAGCAGCTTGACGTTCTCTCTCCGGGACAGGGGGCAAAACGAGCAGTACTTC
TRBJ2-5 | . | TRBV6-5 | . | CASSYSRQGETQYF | TGTGCCAGCAGTTACTCGAGGCAGGGAGAGACCCAGTACTTC
TRBJ1-2 | . | TRBV6-5 | . | CASSYYGTEYGYTF | TGTGCCAGCAGTTACTACGGGACTGAGTATGGCTACACCTTC
TRBJ1-1 | . | TRBV6-1 | . | CASMGGAENTEAFF | TGTGCCAGCATGGGGGGGGCTGAGAACACTGAAGCTTTCTTT
TRBJ2-1 | . | TRBV7-2 | many | CASSLNRDNEQFF | TGTGCCAGCAGCTTAAACCGGGACAATGAGCAGTTCTTC
TRBJ2-7 | TRBD1 | TRBV20-1 | few | CSARDRGQGYEQYF | TGCAGTGCCCGGGACAGGGGACAGGGTTACGAGCAGTACTTC
TRBJ2-1 | . | TRBV20-1 | . | CSAATGTPHNEQFF | TGCAGTGCTGCGACCGGGACACCGCACAATGAGCAGTTCTTC
TRBJ1-2 | . | TRBV12-3/TRBV12-4 | . | CASTDIAARVYGYTF | TGTGCCAGCACCGACATCGCGGCCCGAGTCTATGGCTACACCTTC
TRBJ2-3 | . | TRBV11-2 | . | CASSLVTPGPDTQYF | TGTGCCAGCAGCTTAGTGACTCCAGGGCCCGATACGCAGTATTTT
TRBJ2-3 | TRBD2 | TRBV20-1 | few | CSARDRASGRIVTDTQYF | TGCAGTGCTAGAGATCGGGCTAGCGGGAGAATTGTCACAGATACGCAGTATTTT
TRBJ2-2 | . | TRBV6-5 | . | CASSYSKGTGELFF | TGTGCCAGCAGTTACTCGAAGGGTACCGGGGAGCTGTTTTTT
TRBJ2-7 | TRBD1 | TRBV5-5 | . | CASTGQLFIYEQYF | TGTGCCAGCACGGGACAGCTGTTTATCTACGAGCAGTACTTC
TRBJ2-7 | TRBD1 | TRBV12-3/TRBV12-4 | few | CASSFFLVGQGDSYEQYF | TGTGCCAGCAGTTTCTTCCTGGTCGGACAGGGGGACTCCTACGAGCAGTACTTC
TRBJ2-1 | . | TRBV27 | . | CASSFQSLAYRGGEQFF | TGTGCCAGCAGTTTCCAAAGTCTAGCGTACCGAGGTGGTGAGCAGTTCTTC
TRBJ2-5 | TRBD2 | TRBV2 | few | CASSEAGRGQYF | TGTGCCAGCAGTGAGGCGGGGAGGGGCCAGTACTTC
TRBJ1-2 | . | TRBV5-6 | . | CASSVGAKDYGYTF | TGTGCCAGCAGCGTCGGGGCCAAGGACTATGGCTACACCTTC
TRBJ2-1 | . | TRBV4-2 | . | CASSQDMRGEREQFF | TGTGCCAGCAGCCAAGACATGCGGGGTGAACGAGAGCAGTTCTTC
TRBJ1-5 | . | TRBV20-1 | . | CSARDDLRLSNQPQHF | TGCAGTGCTAGAGACGATCTGAGACTTAGCAATCAGCCCCAGCATTTT
TRBJ2-7 | . | TRBV15 | once | CATSREPGRLSSYEQYF | TGTGCCACCAGCAGAGAACCTGGCAGGTTGAGCTCCTACGAGCAGTACTTC
TRBJ2-7 | TRBD1 | TRBV6-1 | few | CASSGTGISYEQYF | TGTGCCAGCAGTGGGACAGGGATTTCCTACGAGCAGTACTTC
TRBJ2-1 | TRBD2 | TRBV10-3 | few | CAIGEVPGRTYNEQFF | TGTGCCATCGGCGAGGTCCCCGGGAGGACCTACAATGAGCAGTTCTTC
TRBJ2-1 | TRBD2 | TRBV20-1 | many | CSARATSGGGEQFF | TGCAGTGCTAGAGCAACTAGCGGGGGAGGTGAGCAGTTCTTC
TRBJ2-1 | . | TRBV20-1 | few | CSARDPLKYNEQFF | TGCAGTGCTAGGGACCCGCTCAAATACAATGAGCAGTTCTTC
TRBJ1-1 | . | TRBV20-1 | many | CSARDTANTEAFF | TGCAGTGCTAGAGATACGGCGAACACTGAAGCTTTCTTT
TRBJ2-2 | . | TRBV29-1 | many | CSVWTRLTGELFF | TGCAGCGTGTGGACAAGACTTACCGGGGAGCTGTTTTTT
TRBJ2-1 | . | TRBV11-2 | . | CASSQFDEQFF | TGTGCCAGCAGCCAGTTCGATGAGCAGTTCTTC
TRBJ1-1 | . | TRBV7-9 | few | CASNFMNTEAFF | TGTGCCAGCAACTTCATGAACACTGAAGCTTTCTTT